Following are 20 T cell receptor beta chains from one sample sequenced in a study of identical twins. A single record per CDR3 protein comes from TCRdb applying MiXCR to the 5' RACE reads. Of approximately 190,000 distinct CDR3 sequences listed, roughly 15% were seen once; the top ten hold 35% to 45%. These same records also appear under a second study, on T cells expressing NK-cell markers.

The material sequenced was CD8+ T cells sorted from blood. The receptors here all came from a woman younger than 35 in good health.

This clonotype was found a few times. The CDR3 DNA follows: TGCGCCAGCAGTCCTAGCGGGACCACCTACGAGCAGTACTTC. As protein: CASSPSGTTYEQYF. The chain combines TRBV5-1 with TRBJ2-7; 9 bases line up with TRBD2. The V and J ends lost 5 bases and 2 bases, in that order; junction bases with no gene match: 5. Germline loops: CDR1 SGHRS, CDR2 YFSETQ. The CDR3 sequence is 14 residues long.

J is TRBJ2-3 and V is TRBV15; 7 bases match TRBD1. The V gene end was trimmed by 4 bases and the J gene end by 6 bases; junction bases not matched to a gene: 16. The CDR3 runs to 17 residues. Germline values: CDR1 LNHNV, CDR2 YYDKDF (reference sequence). CDR3: CATSTEGTVEVDDTQYF. In DNA form, the CDR3 reads TGTGCCACCAGCACTGAAGGGACAGTGGAGGTTGATGATACGCAGTATTTT.

The gene calls are TRBV7-9 and TRBJ2-3, with 9 bases that match TRBD2. The J segment lost 4 bases and the V segment lost 2 bases, leaving 10 bases of the junction unmatched. Germline V lookup: CDR1 SEHNR, CDR2 FQNEAQ (reference sequence). The CDR3 totals 17 residues. The CDR3, as DNA: TGTGCCAGCAGCTTAAGGTCTAGCGGGGAATTTTCAGATACGCAGTATTTT. This codes for CASSLRSSGEFSDTQYF.

This clonotype appeared many times. V gene TRBV5-6 combines with J gene TRBJ1-1; weak D call: TRBD1 (6 bases). The CDR3 is 11 residues long. Germline CDR1 is SGHDT and CDR2 is YYEEEE. V was cut by 2 bases and J by 10 bases, with 9 bases left in between. CDR3 nucleotide sequence: TGTGCCAGCAGCTTTTCAGGGGCAGCTTTCTTT. Its translation is CASSFSGAAFF.

This clonotype has a handful of counts. The chain recombines TRBV2 with TRBJ2-3, with a tentative D call TRBD2 (6 bases). The V end was cut by 4 bases, the J end by 0 bases, with 14 bases between. Germline V gene sequence: CDR1 SNHLY, CDR2 FYNNEI. The CDR3 covers 16 residues. The CDR3: CASSAFAEGSTDTQYF. CDR3 in DNA: TGTGCCAGCAGTGCCTTTGCGGAGGGGAGCACAGATACGCAGTATTTT. The variable domain in full, completed from reference TRBV2 and TRBJ2-3, reads EPEVTQTPSHQVTQMGQEVILRCVPISNHLYFYWYRQILGQKVEFLVSFYNNEISEKSEIFDDQFSVERPDGSNFTLKIRSTKLEDSAMYFCASSAFAEGSTDTQYFGPGTRLTVL.

J is TRBJ1-6 and V is TRBV5-6, with TRBD1 as a possible D gene (6 bases). Looked up from germline, CDR1 is SGHDT and CDR2 is YYEEEE. The CDR3 has 14 amino acids. The V end lost 0 bases, the J end lost 9 bases, and 10 bases lay between the germline ends. This CDR3 is CASSLGQGSSPLHF. The CDR3 DNA reads TGTGCCAGCAGCTTGGGTCAGGGGTCTTCACCCCTCCACTTT. The variable domain in full, completed from reference TRBV5-6 and TRBJ1-6, reads DAGVTQSPTHLIKTRGQQVTLRCSPKSGHDTVSWYQQALGQGPQFIFQYYEEEERQRGNFPDRFSGHQFPNYSSELNVNALLLGDSALYLCASSLGQGSSPLHFGNGTRLTVT.

V usage is TRBV5-1 and J usage is TRBJ2-7; unclear D gene. The germline V and J ends were trimmed by 1 base and 3 bases, with 17 bases remaining between them. From germline, CDR1 is SGHRS and CDR2 YFSETQ. This CDR3 is built from 16 residues. The CDR3 DNA sequence: TGCGCCAGCAGCTTGAATTTTGGCAGGAATTTCTACGAGCAGTACTTC. This translates into CASSLNFGRNFYEQYF. Using reference TRBV5-1 and TRBJ2-7 for the parts outside the CDR3, the full variable domain is KAGVTQTPRYLIKTRGQQVTLSCSPISGHRSVSWYQQTPGQGLQFLFEYFSETQRNKGNFPGRFSGRQFSNSRSEMNVSTLELGDSALYLCASSLNFGRNFYEQYFGPGTRLTVT.

This chain uses TRBV20-1 with TRBJ2-7; D may be TRBD2 (8 bases). Trimming cost V 6 bases and J 2 bases, with 23 bases left between them. The CDR3 has 16 residues. Germline V gives CDR1 DFQATT, CDR2 SNEGSKA (reference sequence). In nucleotides, the CDR3 is TGCAGTGCCACCCTAGGGGGCGGGAGGCCCACCTACGAGCAGTACTTC. It translates to CSATLGGGRPTYEQYF.

The chain is built from TRBV27 and TRBJ1-5; 8 positions agree with TRBD1. From germline, CDR1 is MNHEY and CDR2 SMNVEV (reference sequence). There are 14 residues in the CDR3. The V segment lost 5 bases and the J segment 5 bases; nucleotides outside the gene matches: 5. The CDR3, as DNA: TGTGCCAGCAGTACCGGGACAGGATATCAGCCCCAGCATTTT. Translation gives CASSTGTGYQPQHF.

This clonotype was detected ten times or more. The chain employs TRBV7-9 and TRBJ2-4, with TRBD2 as a possible D gene (6 bases). From germline, CDR1 is SEHNR and CDR2 FQNEAQ (reference sequence). Trimming took 5 bases from V and 0 from J, leaving 26 bases between them. The CDR3 is 20 amino acids. This CDR3 is CASSPHSWGESLLAKNIQYF. For the CDR3, the DNA is TGTGCCAGCAGCCCTCACTCCTGGGGGGAAAGCTTACTAGCCAAAAACATTCAGTACTTC. Full variable domain (outside the CDR3, taken from reference TRBV7-9 and TRBJ2-4): DTGVSQNPRHKITKRGQNVTFRCDPISEHNRLYWYRQTLGQGPEFLTYFQNEAQLEKSRLLSDRFSAERPKGSFSTLEIQRTEQGDSAMYLCASSPHSWGESLLAKNIQYFGAGTRLSVL.

The rearrangement links TRBV7-2 to TRBJ2-7; D possibly corresponds to TRBD1 (5 bases). Trimming cost V 0 bases and J 0 bases, with 6 bases left between them. This CDR3 comprises 14 residues. CDR1 and CDR2 (germline): SGHTA, FQGNSA. The CDR3 bases are TGTGCCAGCAGCTTAGCACAGGCCTCCTACGAGCAGTACTTC. Its translation: CASSLAQASYEQYF. Full variable domain (missing parts from reference TRBV7-2 and TRBJ2-7): GAGVSQSPSNKVTEKGKDVELRCDPISGHTALYWYRQSLGQGLEFLIYFQGNSAPDKSGLPSDRFSAERTGGSVSTLTIQRTQQEDSAVYLCASSLAQASYEQYFGPGTRLTVT.

This clonotype has only a few counts. The V gene is TRBV25-1, the J gene TRBJ2-7; no clear D gene. Trimming pared 8 bases from V and 6 bases from J, leaving 8 bases between. CDR1 is MGHDK, CDR2 SYGVNS, per germline. The CDR3 contains 10 residues. Here the CDR3 reads CASGGGEQYF. CDR3 nucleotide sequence: TGTGCCAGCGGCGGCGGCGAGCAGTACTTC.

V usage is TRBV7-9 and J usage is TRBJ2-7, with D unclear. Germline values: CDR1 SEHNR, CDR2 FQNEAQ (reference sequence). The CDR3 is 16 amino acids. V lost 3 bases to trimming and J lost 1 base, with 16 bases between them. The CDR3 is CASSFPSPMESYEQYF. DNA for the CDR3: TGTGCCAGCAGCTTCCCGTCGCCGATGGAGTCCTACGAGCAGTACTTC. The full variable domain, its missing parts supplied by reference TRBV7-9 and TRBJ2-7, is DTGVSQNPRHKITKRGQNVTFRCDPISEHNRLYWYRQTLGQGPEFLTYFQNEAQLEKSRLLSDRFSAERPKGSFSTLEIQRTEQGDSAMYLCASSFPSPMESYEQYFGPGTRLTVT.

The chain combines TRBV7-9 with TRBJ2-1; 9 bases line up with TRBD1. The trim removed 2 bases at V and 3 bases at J, leaving 2 bases unmatched. Germline V lookup: CDR1 SEHNR, CDR2 FQNEAQ (reference sequence). This CDR3 is built from 15 residues. DNA for the CDR3: TGTGCCAGCAGCTTAAGACAGGGGGTCTACAATGAGCAGTTCTTC. Protein: CASSLRQGVYNEQFF.

The V and J genes are TRBV7-9 and TRBJ2-3; 8 bases agree with TRBD2. This CDR3 contains 15 residues. Germline V gives CDR1 SEHNR, CDR2 FQNEAQ (reference sequence). V was clipped by 4 bases and J by 1 base; unmatched bases: 4. The CDR3 here is CASSSGLAGTDTQYF. As DNA, the CDR3 is TGTGCCAGCAGCTCCGGACTAGCAGGCACAGATACGCAGTATTTT.

The rearrangement uses TRBV9 and TRBJ1-2, with D possibly matching TRBD1 (5 bases). Germline CDR1 and CDR2: SGDLS and YYNGEE. CDR3 length: 15 amino acids. Trimming cost V 3 bases and J 10 bases, with 22 bases left between them. CDR3 DNA: TGTGCCAGCAGCGCCCAGACAGTTCAAGGCTTTATCTACACCTTC. Translating gives CASSAQTVQGFIYTF.

The V and J genes are TRBV15 and TRBJ2-5; a possible D gene is TRBD2 (5 bases). Germline V gene lookup returns CDR1 LNHNV and CDR2 YYDKDF (reference sequence). The CDR3 runs to 16 residues. Deletions cut 3 bases from V and 2 bases from J, with 16 bases between. Written as DNA, the CDR3 is TGTGCCACCAGCAGGTTTGGGTTGGGAGTACAAGAGACCCAGTACTTC. Its translation is CATSRFGLGVQETQYF.

The chain carries TRBV7-9 and TRBJ2-1; TRBD1 matches at 11 bases. The length of the CDR3 is 16 residues. The germline gives CDR1 SEHNR, CDR2 FQNEAQ (reference sequence). Trimming cost V 2 bases and J 7 bases; bases outside gene matches: 7. The CDR3 nucleotides are TGTGCCAGCAGCTTACCGGACAGGGGGCCGTGGAATGAGCAGTTCTTC. Protein product: CASSLPDRGPWNEQFF.

The V gene is TRBV27, the J gene TRBJ2-2, with a possible D match to TRBD2 (5 bases). The CDR3 spans 14 residues. Germline V gene data show CDR1 as MNHEY and CDR2 as SMNVEV (reference sequence). V shed 6 bases and J shed 1 base, with 9 bases lying between them. Here the CDR3 DNA reads TGTGCCAGCAGGTCACTAGGGAACACCGGGGAGCTGTTTTTT. Protein: CASRSLGNTGELFF.

This clonotype was counted between two and nine times. V gene TRBV7-8 combines with J gene TRBJ2-3; the match to TRBD2 covers 12 bases. The CDR3 sequence is 16 residues long. V dropped 4 bases and J dropped 6; count of bases not matched to a gene: 8. CDR1 and CDR2 (germline): SGHVS, FQNEAQ. The CDR3 spells CASSSLSSGRVDTQYF. CDR3 DNA sequence: TGTGCCAGCAGCTCCCTTTCTAGCGGGAGGGTTGATACGCAGTATTTT.